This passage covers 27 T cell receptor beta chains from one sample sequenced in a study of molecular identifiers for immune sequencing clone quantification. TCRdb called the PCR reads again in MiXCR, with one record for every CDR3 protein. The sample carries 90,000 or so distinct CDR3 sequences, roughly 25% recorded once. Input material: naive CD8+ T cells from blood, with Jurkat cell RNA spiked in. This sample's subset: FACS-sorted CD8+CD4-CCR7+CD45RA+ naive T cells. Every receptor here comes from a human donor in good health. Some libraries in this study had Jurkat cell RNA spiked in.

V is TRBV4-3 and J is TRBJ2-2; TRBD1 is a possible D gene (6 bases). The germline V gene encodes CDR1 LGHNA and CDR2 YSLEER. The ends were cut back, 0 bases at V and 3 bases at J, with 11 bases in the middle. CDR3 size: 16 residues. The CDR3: CASSQDNRADTGELFF. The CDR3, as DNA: TGCGCCAGCAGCCAAGATAACAGGGCTGACACCGGGGAGCTGTTTTTT.

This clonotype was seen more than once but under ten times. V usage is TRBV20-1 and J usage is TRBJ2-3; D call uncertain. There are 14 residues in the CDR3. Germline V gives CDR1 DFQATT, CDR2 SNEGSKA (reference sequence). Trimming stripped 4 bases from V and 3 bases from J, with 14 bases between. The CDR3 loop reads CSAKLSSRTDTQYF. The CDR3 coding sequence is TGCAGTGCTAAACTGAGCTCCCGTACAGATACGCAGTATTTT.

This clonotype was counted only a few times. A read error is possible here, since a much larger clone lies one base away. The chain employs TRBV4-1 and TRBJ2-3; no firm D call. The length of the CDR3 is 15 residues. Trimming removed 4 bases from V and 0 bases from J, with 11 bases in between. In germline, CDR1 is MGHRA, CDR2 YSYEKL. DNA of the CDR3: TGCGCCAGCAGCCTCTGGTCCTCTAGCACAGATACGCAGTATTTT. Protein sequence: CASSLWSSSTDTQYF.

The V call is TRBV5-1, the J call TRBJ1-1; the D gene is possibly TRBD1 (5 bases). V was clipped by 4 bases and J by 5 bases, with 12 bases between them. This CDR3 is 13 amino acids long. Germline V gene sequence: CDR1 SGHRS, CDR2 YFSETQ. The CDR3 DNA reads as TGCGCCAGCAGCCCGGGAGGGGTAACTGAAGCTTTCTTT. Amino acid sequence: CASSPGGVTEAFF.

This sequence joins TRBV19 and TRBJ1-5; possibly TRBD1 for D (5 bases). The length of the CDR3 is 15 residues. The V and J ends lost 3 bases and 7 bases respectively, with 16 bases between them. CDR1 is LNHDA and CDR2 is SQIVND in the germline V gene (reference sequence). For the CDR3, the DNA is TGTGCCAGTAGTATCCCGGGGGGGTTGTACCAGCCCCAGCATTTT. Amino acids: CASSIPGGLYQPQHF.

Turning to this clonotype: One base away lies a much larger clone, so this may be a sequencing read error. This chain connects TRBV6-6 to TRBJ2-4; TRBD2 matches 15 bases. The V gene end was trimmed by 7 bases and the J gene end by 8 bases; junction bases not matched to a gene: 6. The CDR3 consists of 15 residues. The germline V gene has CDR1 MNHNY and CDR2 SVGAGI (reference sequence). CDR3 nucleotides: TGTGCCAGCACCAGGACTAGCGGGGGGGCTGACATTCAGTACTTC. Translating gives CASTRTSGGADIQYF.

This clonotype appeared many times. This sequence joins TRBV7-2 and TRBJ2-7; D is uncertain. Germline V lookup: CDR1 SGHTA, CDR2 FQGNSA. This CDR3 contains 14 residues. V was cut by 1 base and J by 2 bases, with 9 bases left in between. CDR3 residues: CASSLGGRTYEQYF. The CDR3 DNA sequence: TGTGCCAGCAGCTTAGGTGGCAGAACCTACGAGCAGTACTTC.

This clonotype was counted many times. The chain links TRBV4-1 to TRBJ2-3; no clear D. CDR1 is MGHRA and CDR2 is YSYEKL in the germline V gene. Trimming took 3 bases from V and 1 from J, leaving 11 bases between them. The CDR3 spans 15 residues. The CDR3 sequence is CASSHGTSRTDTQYF. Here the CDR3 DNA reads TGCGCCAGCAGCCATGGTACCAGCCGCACAGATACGCAGTATTTT.

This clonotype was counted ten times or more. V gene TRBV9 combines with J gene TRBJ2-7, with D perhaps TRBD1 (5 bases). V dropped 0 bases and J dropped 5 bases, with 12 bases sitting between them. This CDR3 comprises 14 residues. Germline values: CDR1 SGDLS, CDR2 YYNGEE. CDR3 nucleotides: TGTGCCAGCAGCGTAGGTGGGGCCTGGGACGAGCAGTACTTC. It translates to CASSVGGAWDEQYF. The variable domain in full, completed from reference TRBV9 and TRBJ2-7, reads DSGVTQTPKHLITATGQRVTLRCSPRSGDLSVYWYQQSLDQGLQFLIQYYNGEERAKGNILERFSAQQFPDLHSELNLSSLELGDSALYFCASSVGGAWDEQYFGPGTRLTVT.

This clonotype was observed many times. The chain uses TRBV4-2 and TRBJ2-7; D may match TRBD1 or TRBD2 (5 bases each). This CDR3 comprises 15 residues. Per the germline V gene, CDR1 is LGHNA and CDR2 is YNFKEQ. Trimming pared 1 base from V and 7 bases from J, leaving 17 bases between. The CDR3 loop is CASSQGLGASWEQYF. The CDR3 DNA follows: TGTGCCAGCAGCCAAGGCCTCGGGGCCAGCTGGGAGCAGTACTTC.

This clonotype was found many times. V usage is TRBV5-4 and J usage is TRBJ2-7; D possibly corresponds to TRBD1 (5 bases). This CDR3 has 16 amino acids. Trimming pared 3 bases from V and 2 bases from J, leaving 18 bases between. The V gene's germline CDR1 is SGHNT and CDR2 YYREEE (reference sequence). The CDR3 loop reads CASSSPMGRDPYEQYF. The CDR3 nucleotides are TGTGCCAGCAGCTCACCAATGGGCAGGGATCCCTACGAGCAGTACTTC. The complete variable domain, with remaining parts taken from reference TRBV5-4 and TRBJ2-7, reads ETGVTQSPTHLIKTRGQQVTLRCSSQSGHNTVSWYQQALGQGPQFIFQYYREEENGRGNFPPRFSGLQFPNYSSELNVNALELDDSALYLCASSSPMGRDPYEQYFGPGTRLTVT.

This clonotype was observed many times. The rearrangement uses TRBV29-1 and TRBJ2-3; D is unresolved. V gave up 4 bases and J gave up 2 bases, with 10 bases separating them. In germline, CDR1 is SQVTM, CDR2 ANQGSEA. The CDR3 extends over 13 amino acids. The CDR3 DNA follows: TGCAGCGTTGTGAAAGAATACACAGATACGCAGTATTTT. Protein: CSVVKEYTDTQYF.

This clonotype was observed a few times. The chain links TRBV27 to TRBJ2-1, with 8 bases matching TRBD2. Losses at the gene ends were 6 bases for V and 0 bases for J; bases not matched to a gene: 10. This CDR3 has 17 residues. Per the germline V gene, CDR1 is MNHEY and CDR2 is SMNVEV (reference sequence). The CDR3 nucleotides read TGTGCCAGCAGCCATACCGGGACTAGAGGCTCCTACAATGAGCAGTTCTTC. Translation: CASSHTGTRGSYNEQFF.

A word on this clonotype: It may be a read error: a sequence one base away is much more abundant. The CDR3 here is CATSWDRGSRQPQHF. The CDR3 coding sequence is TGTGCCACCAGCTGGGACAGAGGATCGCGACAGCCCCAGCATTTT. The chain uses TRBV15 and TRBJ1-5, with 7 bases fitting TRBD1. The V gene's germline CDR1 is LNHNV and CDR2 YYDKDF (reference sequence). This CDR3 is 15 amino acids long. The ends lost 5 bases at V and 7 bases at J; junction bases unmatched: 11.

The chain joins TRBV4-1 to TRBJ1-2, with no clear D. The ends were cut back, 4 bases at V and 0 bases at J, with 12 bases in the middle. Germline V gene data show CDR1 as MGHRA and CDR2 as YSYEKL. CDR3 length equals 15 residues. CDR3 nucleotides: TGCGCCAGCAGCCGAGAACGGGCAGCTAACTATGGCTACACCTTC. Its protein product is CASSRERAANYGYTF.

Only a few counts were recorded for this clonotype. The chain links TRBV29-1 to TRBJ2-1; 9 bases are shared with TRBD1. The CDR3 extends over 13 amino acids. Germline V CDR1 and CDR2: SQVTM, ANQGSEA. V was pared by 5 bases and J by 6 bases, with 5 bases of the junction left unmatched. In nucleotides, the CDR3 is TGCAGCGTTAGGACAGGGGATTCCAATGAGCAGTTCTTC. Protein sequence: CSVRTGDSNEQFF.

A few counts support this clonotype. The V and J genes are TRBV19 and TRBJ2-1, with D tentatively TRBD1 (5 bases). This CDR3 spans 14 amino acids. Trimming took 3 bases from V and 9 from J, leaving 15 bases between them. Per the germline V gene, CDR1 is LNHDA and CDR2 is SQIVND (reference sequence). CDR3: CASSMAKGFGEQFF. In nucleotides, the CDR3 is TGTGCCAGTAGTATGGCAAAGGGGTTCGGTGAGCAGTTCTTC. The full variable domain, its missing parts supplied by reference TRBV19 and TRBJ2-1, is DGGITQSPKYLFRKEGQNVTLSCEQNLNHDAMYWYRQDPGQGLRLIYYSQIVNDFQKGDIAEGYSVSREKKESFPLTVTSAQKNPTAFYLCASSMAKGFGEQFFGPGTRLTVL.

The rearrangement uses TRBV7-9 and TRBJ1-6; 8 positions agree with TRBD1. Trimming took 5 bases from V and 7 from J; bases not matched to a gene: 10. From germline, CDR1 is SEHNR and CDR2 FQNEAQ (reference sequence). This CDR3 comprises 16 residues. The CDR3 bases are TGTGCCAGCAGCACCATCGAGACAGGGGAAAATTCACCCCTCCACTTT. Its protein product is CASSTIETGENSPLHF.

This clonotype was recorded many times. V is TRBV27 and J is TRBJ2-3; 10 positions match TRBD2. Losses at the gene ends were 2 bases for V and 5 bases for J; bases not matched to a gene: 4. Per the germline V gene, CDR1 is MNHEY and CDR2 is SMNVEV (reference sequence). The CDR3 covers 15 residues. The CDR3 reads CASSLLAGDRDTQYF. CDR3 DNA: TGTGCCAGCAGTTTACTAGCGGGAGACCGAGATACGCAGTATTTT.

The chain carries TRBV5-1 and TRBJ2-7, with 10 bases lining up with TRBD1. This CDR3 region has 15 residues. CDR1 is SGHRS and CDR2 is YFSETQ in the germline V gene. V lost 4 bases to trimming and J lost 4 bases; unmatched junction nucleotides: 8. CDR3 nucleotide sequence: TGCGCCAGCAGCCCTGGGACAGGGGTTGGATACGAGCAGTACTTC. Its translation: CASSPGTGVGYEQYF.

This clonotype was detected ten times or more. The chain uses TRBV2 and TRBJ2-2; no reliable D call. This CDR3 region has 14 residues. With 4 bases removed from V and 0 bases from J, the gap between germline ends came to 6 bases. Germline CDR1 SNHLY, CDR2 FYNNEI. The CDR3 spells CASSAIANTGELFF. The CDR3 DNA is TGTGCCAGCAGTGCCATTGCGAACACCGGGGAGCTGTTTTTT.

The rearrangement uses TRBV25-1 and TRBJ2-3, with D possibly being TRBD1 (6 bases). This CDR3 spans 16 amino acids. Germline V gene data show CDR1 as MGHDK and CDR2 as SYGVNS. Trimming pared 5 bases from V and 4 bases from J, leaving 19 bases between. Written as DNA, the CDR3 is TGTGCCAGCAGTCAAATCCGACAGGCGGGCGCAGATACGCAGTATTTT. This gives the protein CASSQIRQAGADTQYF.

Here the CDR3 reads CASSQGRWDEQFF. CDR3 nucleotides: TGTGCCAGCAGCCAAGGCAGGTGGGATGAGCAGTTCTTC. The rearrangement uses TRBV14 and TRBJ2-1; D is uncertain. The CDR3 has 13 amino acids. From germline, CDR1 is SGHDN and CDR2 FVKESK. The V gene lost 1 base and the J gene lost 8 bases, with 9 bases spanning the gap.

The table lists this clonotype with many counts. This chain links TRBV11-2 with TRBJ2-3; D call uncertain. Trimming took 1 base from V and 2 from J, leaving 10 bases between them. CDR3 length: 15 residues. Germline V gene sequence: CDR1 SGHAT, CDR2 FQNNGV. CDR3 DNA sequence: TGTGCCAGCAGCTTAGGGACGGAATACACAGATACGCAGTATTTT. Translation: CASSLGTEYTDTQYF.

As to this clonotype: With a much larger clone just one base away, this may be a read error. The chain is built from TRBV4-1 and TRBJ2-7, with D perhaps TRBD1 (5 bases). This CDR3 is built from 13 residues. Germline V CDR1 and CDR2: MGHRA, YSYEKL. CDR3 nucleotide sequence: TGCGCCAGCAGCCAGTTCAAGGGGTACGAGCAGTCCTTC. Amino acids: CASSQFKGYEQSF.

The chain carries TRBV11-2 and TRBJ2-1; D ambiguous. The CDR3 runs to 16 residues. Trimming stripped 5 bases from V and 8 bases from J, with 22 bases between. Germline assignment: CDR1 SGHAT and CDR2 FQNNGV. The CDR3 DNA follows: TGTGCCAGCAGCGCGGCGCCAAGCCAGCTTACATATGAGCAGTTCTTC. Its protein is CASSAAPSQLTYEQFF.

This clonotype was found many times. CDR3 amino acids: CATAAGGGQPQHF. The CDR3 bases are TGTGCCACCGCGGCGGGGGGCGGTCAGCCCCAGCATTTT. This chain connects TRBV19 to TRBJ1-5, with TRBD1 as a possible D gene (6 bases). This CDR3 has 13 amino acids. The germline V and J ends were trimmed by 10 bases and 6 bases, with 16 bases remaining between them. The germline V gene encodes CDR1 LNHDA and CDR2 SQIVND (reference sequence).